Following are 22 T cell receptor beta chains from one sample sequenced in a study of CD8 T cells in Susac syndrome. Random-hexamer reverse transcription was applied to roughly 0.45 to 1 ug RNA. Using its own MiXCR run on the immunoSEQ multiplex PCR reads, TCRdb lists one record per CDR3 protein. This sample yields over 120,000 distinct CDR3 sequences, of which approximately 95% are seen a single time; 0.13% to 0.15% belongs to the top ten. What was sequenced was CD4+ T cells from PBMCs. These TCRs come from a human donor with Susac syndrome.

This clonotype has a single count. The rearrangement uses TRBV12-3 or TRBV12-4 and TRBJ2-7; 7 bases fit TRBD1. There are 13 residues in the CDR3. Germline trimming cut 4 bases from V and 2 bases from J; bases unmatched to any gene: 2. Here the CDR3 DNA reads TGTGCCAGCAGTTCGGACAGGACCTACGAGCAGTACTTC. It yields the protein CASSSDRTYEQYF.

The chain is built from TRBV9 and TRBJ2-7; tentatively, D is TRBD2 (6 bases). Germline V lookup: CDR1 SGDLS, CDR2 YYNGEE. Between the trimmed V and J ends, which lost 4 bases and 3 bases, there was a span of 20 bases. The CDR3 is made up of 16 amino acids. In DNA, the CDR3 is TGTGCCAGCAGCCCCCCTGGGATGGCGGGGAACTACGAGCAGTACTTC. Its protein is CASSPPGMAGNYEQYF. The complete variable domain, with remaining parts taken from reference TRBV9 and TRBJ2-7, reads DSGVTQTPKHLITATGQRVTLRCSPRSGDLSVYWYQQSLDQGLQFLIQYYNGEERAKGNILERFSAQQFPDLHSELNLSSLELGDSALYFCASSPPGMAGNYEQYFGPGTRLTVT.

The V and J genes are TRBV30 and TRBJ1-6; tentative D call: TRBD1 (5 bases). The CDR3 is 13 amino acids. In germline, CDR1 is GTSNPN, CDR2 SVGIG (reference sequence). With 5 bases removed from V and 2 bases from J, the gap between germline ends came to 7 bases. This CDR3 is CAWQGTYNSPLHF. The CDR3, as DNA: TGTGCCTGGCAGGGAACCTATAATTCACCCCTCCACTTT. Together with reference TRBV30 and TRBJ1-6, the CDR3 gives the full variable domain: SQTIHQWPATLVQPVGSPLSLECTVEGTSNPNLYWYRQAAGRGLQLLFYSVGIGQISSEVPQNLSASRPQDRQFILSSKKLLLSDSGFYLCAWQGTYNSPLHFGNGTRLTVT.

The rearrangement links TRBV28 to TRBJ2-4; possible D gene TRBD2, 6 bases. The germline V gene has CDR1 MDHEN and CDR2 SYDVKM. The CDR3 sequence is 15 residues long. V dropped 6 bases and J dropped 0 bases, with 12 bases sitting between them. The CDR3 protein is CASSSGGEAKNIQYF. DNA for the CDR3: TGTGCCAGCAGCTCCGGGGGTGAAGCCAAAAACATTCAGTACTTC.

The V call is TRBV7-2, the J call TRBJ2-7; D unresolved. Germline assignment: CDR1 SGHTA and CDR2 FQGNSA. CDR3 length equals 15 residues. Between the trimmed V and J ends, which lost 0 bases and 0 bases, there was a span of 9 bases. CDR3 DNA sequence: TGTGCCAGCAGCTTAGCTCCGCCTAGCTCCTACGAGCAGTACTTC. Residues: CASSLAPPSSYEQYF.

CDR3 sequence: CASSYMETQYF. In DNA form, the CDR3 reads TGTGCCAGCAGTTACATGGAGACCCAGTACTTC. The V gene is TRBV6-6, the J gene TRBJ2-5; D not certain. The ends were cut back, 2 bases at V and 5 bases at J, with 3 bases in the middle. From germline, CDR1 is MNHNY and CDR2 SVGAGI (reference sequence). The CDR3 length is 11 residues.

The rearrangement joins TRBV6-1 to TRBJ2-4; a possible D gene is TRBD1 (6 bases). V gave up 5 bases and J gave up 0 bases, with 20 bases separating them. The CDR3 runs to 18 residues. Germline assignment: CDR1 MNHNS and CDR2 SASEGT. The CDR3 DNA reads as TGTGCCAGCAGTCAAACAGGGAAGGGAGTTGCAGCCAAAAACATTCAGTACTTC. It codes for CASSQTGKGVAAKNIQYF.

The chain combines TRBV12-3 or TRBV12-4 with TRBJ2-1; TRBD2 is a possible D gene (6 bases). The V end lost 0 bases, the J end lost 8 bases, and 11 bases lay between the germline ends. CDR3 length equals 14 residues. CDR3 region: CASSLAGGRDEQFF. The CDR3 DNA reads TGTGCCAGCAGTTTAGCGGGGGGTCGCGATGAGCAGTTCTTC.

The chain uses TRBV12-3 or TRBV12-4 and TRBJ1-1; no definite D call. This CDR3 comprises 15 residues. With 4 bases removed from V and 1 base from J, the gap between germline ends came to 13 bases. CDR3 DNA: TGTGCCAGCAGTTCTCGCCCGGTTCCGAACACTGAAGCTTTCTTT. Translated, it gives CASSSRPVPNTEAFF.

The genes are TRBV28 and TRBJ1-5, with D perhaps matching TRBD1 (6 bases). V gave up 5 bases and J gave up 7 bases, with 24 bases separating them. CDR3 size: 17 residues. The germline V gene encodes CDR1 MDHEN and CDR2 SYDVKM. CDR3 residues: CASSGGVQGRLRQPQHF. The CDR3 DNA reads TGTGCCAGCAGTGGGGGGGTTCAGGGGCGTTTGCGGCAGCCCCAGCATTTT.

This clonotype was seen a handful of times. The genes are TRBV7-3 and TRBJ1-6, with 8 bases fitting TRBD1. The length of the CDR3 is 14 residues. Trimming at V came to 5 bases and at J to 9 bases, leaving 6 bases not matched to a gene. Germline assignment: CDR1 SGHTA and CDR2 FQGTGA. CDR3 coding DNA: TGTGCCAGCAGCACCGGACAGGGCTCTTCACCCCTCCACTTT. It is translated as CASSTGQGSSPLHF.

This chain connects TRBV18 to TRBJ1-1; TRBD1 might be the D (5 bases). The CDR3 covers 14 residues. CDR1 and CDR2 (germline): KGHSH, LQKENI. V shed 3 bases and J shed 3 bases, with 11 bases lying between them. In DNA, the CDR3 is TGTGCCAGCTCACCGGGGGACGCTTACACTGAAGCTTTCTTT. It encodes CASSPGDAYTEAFF. The full variable domain, rest sourced from reference TRBV18 and TRBJ1-1, is NAGVMQNPRHLVRRRGQEARLRCSPMKGHSHVYWYRQLPEEGLKFMVYLQKENIIDESGMPKERFSAEFPKEGPSILRIQQVVRGDSAAYFCASSPGDAYTEAFFGQGTRLTVV.

This clonotype is a singleton in its sample. The chain carries TRBV19 and TRBJ1-5; unclear D gene. This CDR3 is 13 amino acids long. The V and J ends lost 2 bases and 3 bases respectively, with 5 bases between them. Germline-derived CDR1 and CDR2 are LNHDA and SQIVND (reference sequence). This chain's CDR3 is CASSIQDNQPQHF. CDR3 DNA sequence: TGTGCCAGTAGTATACAGGACAATCAGCCCCAGCATTTT.

The V gene is TRBV6-5, the J gene TRBJ2-1; TRBD2 agrees at 11 bases. The germline CDR1 and CDR2 sequences are MNHEY and SVGAGI. CDR3 length: 16 amino acids. V was pared by 2 bases and J by 3 bases, with 3 bases of the junction left unmatched. In DNA form, the CDR3 reads TGTGCCAGCAGTTACGTCGGGACTAGCGGCTACAATGAGCAGTTCTTC. It yields the protein CASSYVGTSGYNEQFF.

This clonotype was observed once. This rearrangement joins TRBV5-1 to TRBJ1-2, with no clear D. This CDR3 has 12 residues. V gave up 5 bases and J gave up 5 bases, with 10 bases separating them. Looked up from germline, CDR1 is SGHRS and CDR2 is YFSETQ. In DNA, the CDR3 is TGCGCCAGCAGAACCGGAGGATATGGCTACACCTTC. Translating gives CASRTGGYGYTF.

This rearrangement joins TRBV12-3 or TRBV12-4 to TRBJ2-1; D possibly corresponds to TRBD1 (5 bases). This CDR3 is built from 12 residues. The V gene lost 6 bases and the J gene lost 5 bases, with 8 bases spanning the gap. CDR3 nucleotides: TGTGCCAGCAGGTTGACAGACAATGAGCAGTTCTTC. It yields the protein CASRLTDNEQFF.

The CDR3: CAWSYGEGGKQFF. The CDR3 DNA sequence: TGTGCCTGGAGTTACGGGGAGGGGGGAAAGCAGTTCTTC. The chain is built from TRBV30 and TRBJ2-1; possibly TRBD2 for D (7 bases). The CDR3 is made up of 13 amino acids. In germline, CDR1 is GTSNPN, CDR2 SVGIG (reference sequence). Trimming left V 2 bases short and J 11 bases short, with 16 bases between.

This clonotype was counted between two and nine times. V gene TRBV12-3 or TRBV12-4 combines with J gene TRBJ2-1; 9 bases are shared with TRBD2. Germline trimming cut 6 bases from V and 7 bases from J; bases unmatched to any gene: 7. The CDR3 consists of 14 residues. The chain's CDR3 is CASSLGLASNEQFF. The CDR3 region has the DNA TGTGCCAGCAGCCTTGGACTAGCGAGTAATGAGCAGTTCTTC.

V and J are TRBV20-1 and TRBJ2-7; D remains ambiguous. Germline V CDR1 and CDR2: DFQATT, SNEGSKA (reference sequence). Trimming took off 5 bases at V and 4 bases at J, with 15 bases between the two ends. This CDR3 spans 13 amino acids. This CDR3 reads CSAPLSRSYEQYF. CDR3 in DNA: TGCAGTGCTCCCCTGAGCAGATCGTACGAGCAGTACTTC.

The chain has TRBV13 and TRBJ2-3, with TRBD1 as a possible D gene (5 bases). CDR3 length: 14 residues. V was trimmed by 0 bases and J by 8 bases, leaving 12 bases between them. Per the germline V gene, CDR1 is PRHDT and CDR2 is FYEKMQ (reference sequence). The chain's CDR3 is CASSLGRQFGTQYF. DNA of the CDR3: TGTGCCAGCAGCTTAGGCCGACAGTTCGGTACGCAGTATTTT.

The chain carries TRBV28 and TRBJ2-7, with TRBD1 identical over 9 bases. The CDR3 consists of 13 residues. The germline V gene has CDR1 MDHEN and CDR2 SYDVKM. V lost 6 bases, J lost 5 bases, and 5 bases stayed unmatched. Here the CDR3 reads CASRGQGWDEQYF. The CDR3 nucleotides are TGTGCCAGCAGAGGACAGGGGTGGGACGAGCAGTACTTC.

The chain combines TRBV3-1 with TRBJ2-3; D is uncertain. Trimming took off 1 base at V and 2 bases at J, with 7 bases between the two ends. Looked up from germline, CDR1 is LGHDT and CDR2 is YNNKEL (reference sequence). The CDR3 length is 14 residues. CDR3: CASSQGRFTDTQYF. CDR3 DNA sequence: TGTGCCAGCAGCCAAGGTAGATTCACAGATACGCAGTATTTT.